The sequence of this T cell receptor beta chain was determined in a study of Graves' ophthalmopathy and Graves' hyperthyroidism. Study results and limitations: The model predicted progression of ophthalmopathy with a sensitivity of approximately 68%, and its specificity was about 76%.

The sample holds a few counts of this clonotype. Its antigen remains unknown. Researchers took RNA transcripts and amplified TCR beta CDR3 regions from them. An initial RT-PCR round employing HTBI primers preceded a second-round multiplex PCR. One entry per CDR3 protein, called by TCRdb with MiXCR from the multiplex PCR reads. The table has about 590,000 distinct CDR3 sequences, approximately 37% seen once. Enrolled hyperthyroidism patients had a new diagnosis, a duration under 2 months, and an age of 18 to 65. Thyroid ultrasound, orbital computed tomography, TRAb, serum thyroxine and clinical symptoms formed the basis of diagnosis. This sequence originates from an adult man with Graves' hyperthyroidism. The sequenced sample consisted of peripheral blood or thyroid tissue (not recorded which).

This CDR3 reads CASSRDGEAFF. CDR3 sequence (DNA): TGTGCCAGCAGCCGGGACGGCGAAGCTTTCTTT. V and J are TRBV12-3 or TRBV12-4 and TRBJ1-1, with a tentative D call TRBD1 (5 bases). Between the trimmed V and J ends, which lost 6 bases and 8 bases, there was a span of 10 bases. The CDR3 sequence is 11 residues long.